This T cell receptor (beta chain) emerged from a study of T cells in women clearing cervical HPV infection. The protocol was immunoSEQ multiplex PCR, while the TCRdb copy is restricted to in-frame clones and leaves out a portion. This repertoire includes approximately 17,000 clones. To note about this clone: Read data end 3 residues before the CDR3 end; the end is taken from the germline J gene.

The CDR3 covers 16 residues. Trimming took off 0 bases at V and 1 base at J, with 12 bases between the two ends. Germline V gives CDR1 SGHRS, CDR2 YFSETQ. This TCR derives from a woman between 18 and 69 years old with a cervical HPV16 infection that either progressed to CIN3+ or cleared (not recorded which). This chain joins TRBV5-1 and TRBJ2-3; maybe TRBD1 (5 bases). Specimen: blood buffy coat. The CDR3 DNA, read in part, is TGCGCCAGCAGCTTGGTTAGCCCAGGGCGCACAGATACG. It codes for CASSLVSPGRTDT. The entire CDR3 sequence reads CASSLVSPGRTDTQYF.